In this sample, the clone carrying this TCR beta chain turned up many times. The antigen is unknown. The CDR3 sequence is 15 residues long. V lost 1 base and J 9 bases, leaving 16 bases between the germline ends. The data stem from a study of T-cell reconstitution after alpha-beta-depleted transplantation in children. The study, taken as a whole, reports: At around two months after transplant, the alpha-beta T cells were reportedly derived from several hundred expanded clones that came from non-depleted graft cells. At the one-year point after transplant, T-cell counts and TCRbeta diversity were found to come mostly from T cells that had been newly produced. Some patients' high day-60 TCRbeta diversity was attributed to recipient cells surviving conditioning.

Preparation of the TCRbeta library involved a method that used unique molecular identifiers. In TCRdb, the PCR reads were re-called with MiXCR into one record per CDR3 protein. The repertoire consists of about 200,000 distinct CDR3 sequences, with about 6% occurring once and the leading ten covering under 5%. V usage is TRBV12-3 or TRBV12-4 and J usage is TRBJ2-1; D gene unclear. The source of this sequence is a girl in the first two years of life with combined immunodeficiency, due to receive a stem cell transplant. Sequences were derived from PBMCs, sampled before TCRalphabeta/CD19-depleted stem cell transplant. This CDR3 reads CASSLDGAATAEQFF. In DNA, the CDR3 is TGTGCCAGCAGTTTAGACGGCGCCGCGACGGCTGAGCAGTTCTTC.